This T cell receptor (beta chain) is drawn from a study of T-cell memory formation after mild COVID-19. Study context: TCR clusters were largely donor specific. Study-wide results and limits: Cross-reactive memory appears to have joined, as suggested by some responding clones showing up in pre-infection memory. Shrinking CD4+ clones were chiefly CM and EM; CD8+ ones were chiefly EMRA.

With respect to this clonotype: What it binds is not known.

Researchers used 5'RACE with constant-segment primers to make TCR alpha and TCR beta cDNA libraries that carry sample barcodes and UMIs. TCRdb ran MiXCR on the 5' RACE reads and lists one entry per CDR3 protein. Among about 270,000 distinct CDR3 sequences listed, 15% to 20% were seen once. V shed 2 bases, J shed 4 bases, and the junction held 8 bases outside the gene matches. The CDR3 contains 18 residues. In germline, CDR1 is MGHRA, CDR2 YSYEKL. This TCR derives from a man between 18 and 29 years old who had mild COVID-19 (a few samples of this study predate the infection). Cell type and time point are not known. The specimen was PBMCs or a T cell subset sorted from them (not recorded which). The chain employs TRBV4-1 and TRBJ2-3, with 14 nucleotides matching TRBD2. CDR3 sequence reads: CASSQPGLAGGTSDTQYF. CDR3 DNA sequence: TGCGCCAGCAGCCAACCCGGACTAGCGGGGGGAACGTCAGATACGCAGTATTTT.